The 23 T cell receptor beta chains listed next were all sequenced from one sample in a study of cytomegalovirus exposure and HLA in healthy donors. 60 Vbeta and 13 Jbeta primers were used in PCR. Sequencing used immunoSEQ multiplex PCR; TCRdb keeps in-frame clones, though not all of them. The repertoire holds 150,000 to 200,000 clones, about four fifths seen once, with about 1.8% in the top ten. The sequenced sample consisted of PBMCs. The receptor set was obtained from a man aged 18-30 years in good health and CMV-seronegative.

V usage is TRBV19 and J usage is TRBJ2-5; 11 bases align to TRBD1. Per the germline V gene, CDR1 is LNHDA and CDR2 is SQIVND (reference sequence). The length of the CDR3 is 13 residues. The trim removed 6 bases at V and 5 bases at J, leaving 2 bases unmatched. CDR3 in amino acids: CASRDRGPETQYF. The CDR3 DNA reads TGTGCCAGTAGGGACAGGGGGCCCGAGACCCAGTACTTC.

The chain recombines TRBV6-1 with TRBJ2-3; 7 positions match TRBD1. Germline trimming cut 8 bases from V and 0 bases from J; bases unmatched to any gene: 8. CDR1 is MNHNS, CDR2 SASEGT, per germline. The CDR3 covers 15 residues. This CDR3 reads CASATGASSTDTQYF. The CDR3 nucleotides are TGTGCCAGCGCTACAGGGGCATCGAGCACAGATACGCAGTATTTT.

V and J are TRBV4-3 and TRBJ2-1, with unresolved D. Germline CDR1 LGHNA, CDR2 YSLEER. V lost 0 bases and J 0 bases, leaving 6 bases between the germline ends. The CDR3 extends over 15 amino acids. The CDR3 here is CASSQEKSSYNEQFF. The DNA of the CDR3 is TGCGCCAGCAGCCAAGAAAAGAGCTCCTACAATGAGCAGTTCTTC.

The chain is built from TRBV4-1 and TRBJ2-5; TRBD2 is a possible D gene (6 bases). The CDR3 runs to 15 residues. Per germline, CDR1 MGHRA and CDR2 YSYEKL. V was shortened by 0 bases and J by 5 bases, with 13 bases between the two germline ends. This chain's CDR3 is CASSQERGLRETQYF. The CDR3 bases are TGCGCCAGCAGCCAAGAGCGGGGCCTCCGGGAGACCCAGTACTTC.

This clone was seen once. V is TRBV6-5 and J is TRBJ2-7; 8 nucleotides line up with TRBD2. The V gene end was trimmed by 4 bases and the J gene end by 2 bases; junction bases not matched to a gene: 7. Germline V lookup: CDR1 MNHEY, CDR2 SVGAGI. This CDR3 has 15 residues. CDR3 sequence (DNA): TGTGCCAGCAGTTCAGGGAGCGGGGGTGCCTACGAGCAGTACTTC. Its translation is CASSSGSGGAYEQYF.

The rearrangement uses TRBV5-6 and TRBJ2-7; D remains unclear. The germline V gene encodes CDR1 SGHDT and CDR2 YYEEEE. The V gene lost 2 bases and the J gene lost 0 bases, with 12 bases spanning the gap. The CDR3 consists of 15 residues. This CDR3 reads CASSFGSLSSYEQYF. CDR3 in DNA: TGTGCCAGCAGCTTTGGTAGCCTAAGCTCCTACGAGCAGTACTTC. The full variable domain, completed using reference TRBV5-6 and TRBJ2-7, is DAGVTQSPTHLIKTRGQQVTLRCSPKSGHDTVSWYQQALGQGPQFIFQYYEEEERQRGNFPDRFSGHQFPNYSSELNVNALLLGDSALYLCASSFGSLSSYEQYFGPGTRLTVT.

The rearrangement uses TRBV6-5 and TRBJ2-7; D might be TRBD2 (5 bases). Germline CDR1 reads MNHEY; CDR2 reads SVGAGI. CDR3 length equals 15 residues. V gave up 2 bases and J gave up 1 base, with 12 bases separating them. This chain's CDR3 is CASSYGRGISYEQYF. The CDR3 DNA reads TGTGCCAGCAGTTACGGACGAGGGATATCCTACGAGCAGTACTTC.

The rearrangement joins TRBV30 to TRBJ1-2, with D possibly TRBD1 on 5 matching bases. The germline CDR1 and CDR2 sequences are GTSNPN and SVGIG (reference sequence). The CDR3 consists of 13 residues. V lost 4 bases and J lost 2, with 11 bases in between. CDR3 sequence reads: CAWMRGGNYGYTF. CDR3 coding DNA: TGTGCCTGGATGCGGGGGGGGAACTATGGCTACACCTTC.

In DNA form, the CDR3 reads TGTGCCAGCAGCTTGTCCGCGAATCAGCCCCAGCATTTT. This encodes CASSLSANQPQHF. The rearrangement uses TRBV11-2 and TRBJ1-5, with D hard to call. The CDR3 is 13 residues long. Germline V gives CDR1 SGHAT, CDR2 FQNNGV. Trimming removed 3 bases from V and 4 bases from J, with 7 bases in between.

This clone appeared once. The chain couples TRBV29-1 to TRBJ1-2; 8 bases match TRBD1. The CDR3 covers 14 residues. Germline values: CDR1 SQVTM, CDR2 ANQGSEA. The V gene end was trimmed by 7 bases and the J gene end by 5 bases; junction bases not matched to a gene: 12. The CDR3 nucleotides read TGCAGCGCCGCCTTCAGGGGGCTGGGGTATGGCTACACCTTC. Translating it yields CSAAFRGLGYGYTF.

J is TRBJ1-1 and V is TRBV19; D is undetermined. V was shortened by 7 bases and J by 5 bases, with 20 bases between the two germline ends. The CDR3 is 15 residues long. Germline V lookup: CDR1 LNHDA, CDR2 SQIVND (reference sequence). The CDR3 region is CASTNMAGPGTEAFF. DNA of the CDR3: TGTGCCAGTACCAATATGGCGGGCCCGGGTACTGAAGCTTTCTTT.

CDR3 amino acids: CASSLGLGNNEQFF. DNA for the CDR3: TGTGCCAGCAGCCTCGGACTAGGAAACAATGAGCAGTTCTTC. The rearrangement joins TRBV11-3 to TRBJ2-1; TRBD2 matches at 7 bases. This CDR3 region has 14 residues. Trimming removed 5 bases from V and 5 bases from J; junction bases left unmatched: 6. Per the germline V gene, CDR1 is SGHNT and CDR2 is YENEEA.

In this sample, this clone turned up a few times. This sequence joins TRBV25-1 and TRBJ1-4; D is perhaps TRBD1 (5 bases). V lost 8 bases and J lost 4, with 17 bases in between. CDR1 is MGHDK, CDR2 SYGVNS, per germline. This CDR3 has 15 amino acids. CDR3 bases: TGTGCCAGCTCCCCCTGGGGCTTGTTTAATGAAAAACTGTTTTTT. Its protein product is CASSPWGLFNEKLFF.

This clone was counted once. This chain uses TRBV7-3 with TRBJ1-5, with no clear D. V dropped 5 bases and J dropped 7 bases, with 12 bases sitting between them. CDR3 length equals 13 residues. Germline-derived CDR1 and CDR2 are SGHTA and FQGTGA. This chain's CDR3 is CASSAQIGQPQHF. In nucleotides, the CDR3 is TGTGCCAGCAGCGCACAGATCGGCCAGCCCCAGCATTTT. Using reference TRBV7-3 and TRBJ1-5 for the parts outside the CDR3, the full variable domain is GAGVSQTPSNKVTEKGKYVELRCDPISGHTALYWYRQSLGQGPEFLIYFQGTGAADDSGLPNDRFFAVRPEGSVSTLKIQRTERGDSAVYLCASSAQIGQPQHFGDGTRLSIL.

The chain combines TRBV2 with TRBJ2-7, with D possibly being TRBD1 (5 bases). V was pared by 2 bases and J by 6 bases, with 14 bases between. The CDR3 has 14 residues. CDR1 is SNHLY and CDR2 is FYNNEI in the germline V gene. The CDR3 loop is CASSEQGVSVEQYF. The CDR3 DNA is TGTGCCAGCAGTGAACAGGGTGTCTCCGTCGAGCAGTACTTC.

This clone showed up just a few times. This chain connects TRBV7-2 to TRBJ2-2, with 10 positions matching TRBD1. There are 16 residues in the CDR3. The V gene's germline CDR1 is SGHTA and CDR2 FQGNSA. The V segment lost 3 bases and the J segment 6 bases; nucleotides outside the gene matches: 7. The CDR3 protein is CASSLVGQGVAGELFF. The CDR3 DNA sequence: TGTGCCAGCAGCTTGGTCGGACAGGGGGTGGCCGGGGAGCTGTTTTTT.

The V and J genes are TRBV19 and TRBJ1-4, with a tentative D call TRBD1 (5 bases). CDR1 is LNHDA and CDR2 is SQIVND in the germline V gene (reference sequence). V lost 3 bases and J lost 8, with 16 bases in between. The CDR3 runs to 15 residues. CDR3 loop: CASSIFAGGNEKLFF. DNA for the CDR3: TGTGCCAGTAGTATCTTCGCGGGGGGTAACGAAAAACTGTTTTTT.

The rearrangement joins TRBV5-1 to TRBJ2-3; D gene unclear. The CDR3 sequence is 15 residues long. Germline CDR1 reads SGHRS; CDR2 reads YFSETQ. V was trimmed by 1 base and J by 2 bases, leaving 11 bases between them. The CDR3 sequence is CASSLSSVLTDTQYF. The CDR3 coding sequence is TGCGCCAGCAGCTTGAGCTCCGTCCTCACAGATACGCAGTATTTT.

The chain carries TRBV5-1 and TRBJ1-1; no clear D. Between the trimmed V and J ends, which lost 4 bases and 3 bases, there was a span of 10 bases. The germline V gene encodes CDR1 SGHRS and CDR2 YFSETQ. The CDR3 runs 13 residues. The DNA for the CDR3 is TGCGCCAGCAGCCCTTTTGTAGACACTGAAGCTTTCTTT. Translating it yields CASSPFVDTEAFF.

V usage is TRBV9 and J usage is TRBJ1-2; perhaps TRBD1 as D (6 bases). The CDR3 is 13 amino acids. Trimming left V 5 bases short and J 2 bases short, with 10 bases between. Germline V lookup: CDR1 SGDLS, CDR2 YYNGEE. The CDR3 DNA sequence: TGTGCCAGCAGTGCCGACAGGAACTATGGCTACACCTTC. Its protein product is CASSADRNYGYTF.

The V and J genes are TRBV29-1 and TRBJ1-3; 10 positions agree with TRBD1. J gave up 4 bases and V 3 bases, and 6 bases lay outside the gene matches. The CDR3 extends over 15 amino acids. Germline CDR1 is SQVTM and CDR2 is ANQGSEA. The DNA of the CDR3 is TGCAGCGTTGAGGATGACAGGGGGCTAGGAAACACCATATATTTT. Its protein is CSVEDDRGLGNTIYF.

The chain joins TRBV11-1 to TRBJ2-3, with 8 bases that match TRBD2. CDR3 length: 17 residues. The trim removed 5 bases at V and 1 base at J, leaving 11 bases unmatched. Germline V gene sequence: CDR1 SGHAT, CDR2 FQDESV (reference sequence). The chain's CDR3 is CASSLGRREEGTDTQYF. Here the CDR3 DNA reads TGTGCCAGCAGCCTTGGCAGGCGGGAGGAGGGCACAGATACGCAGTATTTT. Full variable domain (missing parts from reference TRBV11-1 and TRBJ2-3): EAEVAQSPRYKITEKSQAVAFWCDPISGHATLYWYRQILGQGPELLVQFQDESVVDDSQLPKDRFSAERLKGVDSTLKIQPAELGDSAMYLCASSLGRREEGTDTQYFGPGTRLTVL.

This clone occurred a few times. The genes are TRBV28 and TRBJ1-5; the D gene is possibly TRBD1 (5 bases). Germline lookup yields CDR1 MDHEN and CDR2 SYDVKM. V gave up 3 bases and J gave up 7 bases, with 16 bases separating them. The CDR3 is 15 amino acids. The CDR3 region is CASSLVQGRWQPQHF. CDR3 nucleotides: TGTGCCAGCAGTTTGGTGCAGGGAAGGTGGCAGCCCCAGCATTTT.